The rows below give T cell receptor beta chains drawn from one sample of a study of cytomegalovirus exposure and HLA in healthy donors. This table comes from immunoSEQ multiplex PCR, and its TCRdb copy is limited to in-frame clones, with some not included. The repertoire has about 170,000 clones, roughly 91% of them found once; the top ten carry 3.5% to 4.5%. The sequenced sample consisted of PBMCs. Receptors were obtained from a man between 18 and 29 years old in good health and CMV-seropositive. Each CDR3 is given without its conserved first and last residue. Fields, in order: V gene, D gene, CDR3 protein. D genes are given only for firm matches.

v_call: TRBV10-3
d_call: TRBD1
cdr3_aa: AISEGTAYSGELF

v_call: TRBV11-2
d_call: NA
cdr3_aa: ASSVQTRVDTQY

v_call: TRBV7-6
d_call: NA
cdr3_aa: ASSSGVNTEAF

v_call: TRBV5-1
d_call: TRBD1
cdr3_aa: ASSLGQGVVQETQY

v_call: TRBV11-3
d_call: NA
cdr3_aa: ATSKDSGNTIY

v_call: TRBV29-1
d_call: TRBD2
cdr3_aa: SVDSGRASYEQY

v_call: TRBV5-8
d_call: NA
cdr3_aa: ASSLGKSSAGEQF

v_call: TRBV6-1
d_call: TRBD2
cdr3_aa: ASRRLAQGVEQF

v_call: TRBV30
d_call: NA
cdr3_aa: AWISRDYGYT

v_call: TRBV5-1
d_call: TRBD1
cdr3_aa: ASSFGGDRDDGYT

v_call: TRBV5-4
d_call: TRBD2
cdr3_aa: ASSLGTSGRADTQY

v_call: TRBV5-4
d_call: NA
cdr3_aa: ASSSGLNEQF

v_call: TRBV18
d_call: NA
cdr3_aa: ASGHTTKNYEQY

v_call: TRBV7-3
d_call: TRBD2
cdr3_aa: ASSSGGGTDTQY

v_call: TRBV7-9
d_call: NA
cdr3_aa: ASSLDTPGLSNYEQY

v_call: TRBV29-1
d_call: NA
cdr3_aa: SVQIDQGNPYEQY

v_call: TRBV12-5
d_call: TRBD1
cdr3_aa: ASGFVPGQRRLSFPGELF

v_call: TRBV6-5
d_call: TRBD1
cdr3_aa: ASSYTRQGSQY

v_call: TRBV2
d_call: TRBD1
cdr3_aa: ASRGQRSSGNTIY

v_call: TRBV29-1
d_call: NA
cdr3_aa: SVDNWSSYNEQF

v_call: TRBV29-1
d_call: TRBD2
cdr3_aa: SVVAGVLNEQF

v_call: TRBV29-1
d_call: TRBD1
cdr3_aa: SVLQGVYSGANVLT

v_call: TRBV28
d_call: NA
cdr3_aa: ASSSLRGPLEKLF

v_call: TRBV5-6
d_call: TRBD2
cdr3_aa: ASSWSSGEQF

v_call: TRBV10-3
d_call: NA
cdr3_aa: AISEGHTQY

v_call: TRBV29-1
d_call: NA
cdr3_aa: SVEDLSGGYT

v_call: TRBV5-1
d_call: TRBD2
cdr3_aa: ASSLVSSGYNEQF

v_call: TRBV5-1
d_call: TRBD1
cdr3_aa: ASSLARGGADIQY

v_call: TRBV7-9
d_call: TRBD1
cdr3_aa: ASSLLQGSTEAF

v_call: TRBV28
d_call: TRBD2
cdr3_aa: ASSLKPGRGEQY

v_call: TRBV19
d_call: TRBD1
cdr3_aa: ASRTLDRGRTSGANVLT

v_call: TRBV25-1
d_call: TRBD1
cdr3_aa: ASSGSGTGVYEQY

v_call: TRBV15
d_call: NA
cdr3_aa: ATAEAGGTYEQY

v_call: TRBV25-1
d_call: NA
cdr3_aa: ASSLGPYQETQY

v_call: TRBV4-1
d_call: TRBD2
cdr3_aa: ASSLRTSGSTDTQY

v_call: TRBV27
d_call: TRBD1
cdr3_aa: ASSLFGTGGLGAF

v_call: TRBV11-3
d_call: NA
cdr3_aa: ASSDSPVFGNTIY

v_call: TRBV5-1
d_call: NA
cdr3_aa: ASSLLTHTYNEQF

v_call: TRBV11-3
d_call: TRBD2
cdr3_aa: ASTYSGKLQETQY

v_call: TRBV28
d_call: TRBD2
cdr3_aa: ASSFTSGTGEQY

v_call: TRBV5-5
d_call: TRBD2
cdr3_aa: ASSLVYNRAGLETYEQY

v_call: TRBV5-1
d_call: TRBD2
cdr3_aa: ASSRSGTIQHEQY

v_call: TRBV11-3
d_call: NA
cdr3_aa: ASSQGLASSYEQY

v_call: TRBV7-8
d_call: TRBD1
cdr3_aa: ASSLTGVTMNTEAF

v_call: TRBV10-3
d_call: TRBD2
cdr3_aa: AISRRLAIEGYNEQF

v_call: TRBV5-1
d_call: NA
cdr3_aa: ASSQSTIIGPAKNIQY

v_call: TRBV19
d_call: NA
cdr3_aa: ATNPIQGTYYGYT

v_call: TRBV27
d_call: NA
cdr3_aa: ASSLRDNPYEQY

v_call: TRBV19
d_call: NA
cdr3_aa: ASSIGGGGELF

v_call: TRBV27
d_call: TRBD2
cdr3_aa: ASSFLPGGKYEQY

v_call: TRBV2
d_call: NA
cdr3_aa: ASSVAESYEQY

v_call: TRBV7-2
d_call: TRBD1
cdr3_aa: ASSLTGGSGNTIY

v_call: TRBV28
d_call: NA
cdr3_aa: ASSLSGRTYNEQF

v_call: TRBV27
d_call: TRBD1
cdr3_aa: ASGGQGNRISYNEQF

v_call: TRBV29-1
d_call: NA
cdr3_aa: SVAGPYKNIQY

v_call: TRBV5-1
d_call: NA
cdr3_aa: ASSLGQFYEQY

v_call: TRBV27
d_call: TRBD1
cdr3_aa: ASSLSGGTGGYGYT